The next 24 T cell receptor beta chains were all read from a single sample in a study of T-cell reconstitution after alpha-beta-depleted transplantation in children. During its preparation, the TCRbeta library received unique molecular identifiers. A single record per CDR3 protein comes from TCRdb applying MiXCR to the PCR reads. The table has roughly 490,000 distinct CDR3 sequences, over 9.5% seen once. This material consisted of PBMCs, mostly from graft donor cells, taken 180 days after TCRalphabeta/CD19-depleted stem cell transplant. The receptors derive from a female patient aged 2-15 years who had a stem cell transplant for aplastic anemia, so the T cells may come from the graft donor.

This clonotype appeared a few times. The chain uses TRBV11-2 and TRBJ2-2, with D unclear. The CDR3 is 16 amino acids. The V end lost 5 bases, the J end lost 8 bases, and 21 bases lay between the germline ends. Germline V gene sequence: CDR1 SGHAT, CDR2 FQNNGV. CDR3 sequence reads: CASSPRFGEREGELFF. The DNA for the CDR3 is TGTGCCAGCAGCCCCCGGTTTGGCGAAAGGGAAGGGGAGCTGTTTTTT.

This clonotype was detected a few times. As DNA, the CDR3 is TGTGCCAGCAGCCAAATGGAGGGACAGGGATCCTACACCTTC. Translated: CASSQMEGQGSYTF. V usage is TRBV3-1 and J usage is TRBJ1-2, with TRBD1 identical over 9 bases. Per germline, CDR1 LGHDT and CDR2 YNNKEL (reference sequence). V was pared by 2 bases and J by 10 bases, with 8 bases of the junction left unmatched. The CDR3 loop spans 14 amino acids.

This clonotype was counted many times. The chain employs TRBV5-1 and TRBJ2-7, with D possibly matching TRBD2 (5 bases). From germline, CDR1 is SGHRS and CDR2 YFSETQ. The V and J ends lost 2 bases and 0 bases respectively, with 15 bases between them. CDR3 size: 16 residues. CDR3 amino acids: CASSFTRSPDSYEQYF. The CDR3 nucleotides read TGCGCCAGCAGCTTTACTAGATCTCCTGACTCCTACGAGCAGTACTTC.

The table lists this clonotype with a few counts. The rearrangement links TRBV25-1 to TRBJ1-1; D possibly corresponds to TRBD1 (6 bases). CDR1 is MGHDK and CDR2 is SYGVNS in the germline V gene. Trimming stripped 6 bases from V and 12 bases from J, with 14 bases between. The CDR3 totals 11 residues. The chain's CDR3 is CASRNLQGSFF. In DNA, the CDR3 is TGTGCCAGCAGAAATTTACAGGGCTCTTTCTTT.

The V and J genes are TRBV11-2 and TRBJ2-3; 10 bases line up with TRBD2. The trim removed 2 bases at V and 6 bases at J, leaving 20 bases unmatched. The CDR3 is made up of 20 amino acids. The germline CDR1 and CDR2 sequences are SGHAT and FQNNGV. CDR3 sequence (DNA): TGTGCCAGCAGCTTACCTTCTGCTAGCGGGAGACTGTGGGTTTACGATACGCAGTATTTT. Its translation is CASSLPSASGRLWVYDTQYF.

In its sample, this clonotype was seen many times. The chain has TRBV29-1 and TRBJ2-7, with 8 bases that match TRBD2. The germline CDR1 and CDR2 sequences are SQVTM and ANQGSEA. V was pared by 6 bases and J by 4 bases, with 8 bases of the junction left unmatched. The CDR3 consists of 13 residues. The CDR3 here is CSVQGLAEYEQYF. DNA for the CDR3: TGCAGCGTCCAAGGACTAGCAGAATACGAGCAGTACTTC.

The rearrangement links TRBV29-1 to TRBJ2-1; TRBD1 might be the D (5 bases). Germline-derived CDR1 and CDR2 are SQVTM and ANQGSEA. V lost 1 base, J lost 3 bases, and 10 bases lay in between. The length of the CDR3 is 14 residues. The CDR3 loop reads CSVEVQGFYNEQFF. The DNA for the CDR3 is TGCAGCGTTGAAGTCCAGGGTTTCTACAATGAGCAGTTCTTC.

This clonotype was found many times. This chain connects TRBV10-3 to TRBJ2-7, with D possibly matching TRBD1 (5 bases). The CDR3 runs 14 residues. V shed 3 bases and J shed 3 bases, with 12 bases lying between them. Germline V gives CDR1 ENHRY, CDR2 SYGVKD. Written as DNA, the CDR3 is TGTGCCATCAGTGATCGTTCGGACAACTACGAGCAGTACTTC. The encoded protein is CAISDRSDNYEQYF.

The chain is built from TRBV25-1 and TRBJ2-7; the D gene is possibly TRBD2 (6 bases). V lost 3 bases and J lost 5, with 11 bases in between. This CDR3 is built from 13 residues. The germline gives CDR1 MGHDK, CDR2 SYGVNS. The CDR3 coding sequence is TGTGCCAGCAGTGATCCGGACTACCACGAGCAGTACTTC. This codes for CASSDPDYHEQYF.

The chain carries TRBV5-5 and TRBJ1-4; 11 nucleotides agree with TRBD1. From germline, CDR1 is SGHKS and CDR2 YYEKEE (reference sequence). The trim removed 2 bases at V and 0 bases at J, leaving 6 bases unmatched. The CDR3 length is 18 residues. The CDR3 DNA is TGTGCCAGCAGCTTCGCCGGGACAGGGGGACCAACTAATGAAAAACTGTTTTTT. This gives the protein CASSFAGTGGPTNEKLFF.

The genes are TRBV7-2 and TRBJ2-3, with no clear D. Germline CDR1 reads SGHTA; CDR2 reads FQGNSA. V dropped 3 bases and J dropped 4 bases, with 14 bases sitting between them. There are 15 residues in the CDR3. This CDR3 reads CASSFQVNRADTQYF. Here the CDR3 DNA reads TGTGCCAGCAGCTTTCAGGTCAACCGCGCAGATACGCAGTATTTT.

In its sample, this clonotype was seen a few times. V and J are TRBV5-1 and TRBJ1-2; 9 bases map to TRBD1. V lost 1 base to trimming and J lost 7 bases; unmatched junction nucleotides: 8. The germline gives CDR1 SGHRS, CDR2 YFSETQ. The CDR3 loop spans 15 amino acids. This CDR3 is CASSLTRQGESGYTF. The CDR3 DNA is TGCGCCAGCAGCTTGACCAGACAGGGGGAGTCTGGCTACACCTTC.

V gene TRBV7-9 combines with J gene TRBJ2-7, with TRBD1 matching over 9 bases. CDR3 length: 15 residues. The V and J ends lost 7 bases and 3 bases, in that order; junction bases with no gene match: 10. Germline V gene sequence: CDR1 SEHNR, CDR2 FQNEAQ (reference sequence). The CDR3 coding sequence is TGTGCCAGCATCTCCCCGAGGACAGGGGACTACGAGCAGTACTTC. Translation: CASISPRTGDYEQYF.

The CDR3 sequence is CASTPGYNEQFF. DNA of the CDR3: TGTGCCAGCACTCCCGGGTACAATGAGCAGTTCTTC. The chain combines TRBV12-3 or TRBV12-4 with TRBJ2-1; unclear D gene. The CDR3 runs 12 residues. The V gene lost 7 bases and the J gene lost 4 bases, with 8 bases spanning the gap.

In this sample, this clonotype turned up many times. CDR3 DNA: TGCGCCAGCAGCTGGACAGGGCGACAGACCCAGTACTTC. Translated: CASSWTGRQTQYF. V gene TRBV5-1 combines with J gene TRBJ2-5, with 8 bases lining up with TRBD1. This CDR3 region has 13 residues. V lost 3 bases to trimming and J lost 6 bases; unmatched junction nucleotides: 4. Germline CDR1 SGHRS, CDR2 YFSETQ.

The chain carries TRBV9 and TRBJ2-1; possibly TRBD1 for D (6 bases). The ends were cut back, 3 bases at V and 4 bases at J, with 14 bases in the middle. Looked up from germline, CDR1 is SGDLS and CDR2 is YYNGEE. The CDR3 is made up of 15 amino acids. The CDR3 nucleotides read TGTGCCAGCAGCGCAGAAGGGACACCTTACAATGAGCAGTTCTTC. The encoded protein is CASSAEGTPYNEQFF.

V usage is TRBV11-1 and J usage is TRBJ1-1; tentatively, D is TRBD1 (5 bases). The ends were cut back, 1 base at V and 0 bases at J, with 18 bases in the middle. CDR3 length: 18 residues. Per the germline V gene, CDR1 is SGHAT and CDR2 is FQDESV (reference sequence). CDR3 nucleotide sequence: TGTGCCAGCAGCTTAGTGGTTCTGGGGGGAGAAATGAACACTGAAGCTTTCTTT. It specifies CASSLVVLGGEMNTEAFF.

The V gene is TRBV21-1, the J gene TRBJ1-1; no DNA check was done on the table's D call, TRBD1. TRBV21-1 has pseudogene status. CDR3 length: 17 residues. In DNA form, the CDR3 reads TGTGCCAGCAGCAAAGGGTGCAAGGGGGCAGAGAACACTGAAGCTTTCTTT. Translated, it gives CASSKGCKGAENTEAFF.

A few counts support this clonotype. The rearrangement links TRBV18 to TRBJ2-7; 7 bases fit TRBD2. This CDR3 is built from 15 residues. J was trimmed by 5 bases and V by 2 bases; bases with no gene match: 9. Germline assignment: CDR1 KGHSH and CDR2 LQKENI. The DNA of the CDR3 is TGTGCCAGCTCACCAGCAGCGGGATCAACCAACGAGCAGTACTTC. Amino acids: CASSPAAGSTNEQYF.

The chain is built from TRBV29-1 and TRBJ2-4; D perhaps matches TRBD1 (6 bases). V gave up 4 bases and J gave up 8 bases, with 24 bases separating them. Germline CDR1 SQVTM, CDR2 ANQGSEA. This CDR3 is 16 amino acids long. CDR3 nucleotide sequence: TGCAGCGTTGGTCCCAATACCCCCACAGGGAAGCACATTCAGTACTTC. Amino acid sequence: CSVGPNTPTGKHIQYF.

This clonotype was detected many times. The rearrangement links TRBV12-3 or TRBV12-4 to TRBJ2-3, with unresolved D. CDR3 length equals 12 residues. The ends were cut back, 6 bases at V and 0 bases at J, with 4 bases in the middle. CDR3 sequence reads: CASRPSTDTQYF. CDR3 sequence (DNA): TGTGCCAGCAGGCCCAGCACAGATACGCAGTATTTT.

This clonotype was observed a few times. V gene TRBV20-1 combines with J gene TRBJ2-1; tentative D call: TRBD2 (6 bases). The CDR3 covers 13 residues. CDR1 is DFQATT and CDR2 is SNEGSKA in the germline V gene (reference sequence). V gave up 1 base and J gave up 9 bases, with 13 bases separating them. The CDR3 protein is CSARVSGAREQFF. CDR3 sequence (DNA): TGCAGTGCTAGAGTTTCGGGAGCTCGTGAGCAGTTCTTC.

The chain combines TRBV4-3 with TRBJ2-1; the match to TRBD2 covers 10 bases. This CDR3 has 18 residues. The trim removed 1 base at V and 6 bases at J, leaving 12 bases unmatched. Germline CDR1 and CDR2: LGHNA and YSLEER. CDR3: CASSQGLAGLLGRNEQFF. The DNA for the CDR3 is TGCGCCAGCAGCCAAGGACTAGCGGGCCTCCTTGGGCGCAATGAGCAGTTCTTC.

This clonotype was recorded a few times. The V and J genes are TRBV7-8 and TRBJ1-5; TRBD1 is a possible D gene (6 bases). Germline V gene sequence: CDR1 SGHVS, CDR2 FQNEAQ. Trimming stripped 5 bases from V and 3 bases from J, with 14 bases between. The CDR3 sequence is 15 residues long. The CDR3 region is CASSKRGTINQPQHF. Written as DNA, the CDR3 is TGTGCCAGCAGCAAACGCGGGACAATCAATCAGCCCCAGCATTTT.